This TCR beta chain appears in the sequencing data of a study of blood T cell repertoires in COVID-19 (dated by TCRdb to the early 2020s). About the investigation overall: Samples covering the acute and convalescent phases of COVID-19 were provided by collaborators in the United States, Italy and Spain. The material from the prospective study consisted of cDNA or gDNA derived from T cells, B-cell-depleted T cells, or PBMCs. Deeply sampled blood TCRbeta repertoires from subjects exposed to, actively infected with, or recovered from COVID-19 were included in the dataset. A freely available public database, intended as a resource for researchers studying the immune response to SARS-CoV-2, is where the repertoires were released. The samples were drawn from two sources: the first 160 participants of the ongoing ImmuneRACE study, and approximately 1,300 subjects contributed by 6 global collaborators. Sample metadata almost always included a de-identified subject ID, COVID-19 status, age in years and sex. HLA class I and class II types, where available, came from metadata supplied by the sample provider rather than from assay-based typing.

TCRbeta CDR3 regions were amplified from genomic DNA using the immunoSEQ Assay, a bias-controlled multiplex PCR. The paper's data handling went like this. The number of nucleated cells in each sample was estimated by amplification of reference gene primers within the assay. To quantify the absolute abundance of each unique TCRbeta CDR3 rearrangement, sequence reads were collapsed and filtered. For each sample, productive Simpson clonality was calculated as the square root of Simpson's diversity index over productive rearrangements. The immuneACCESS repertoire file appears here via TCRdb, limited to in-frame rearrangements. These files lack a portion of the clones; in checked studies, under half of the deficit traces to unresolved V genes, and the cause of the others is not known. V and J calls and clone size are as listed in that table; D and trimming were resolved from the DNA. Recorded for this sample are approximately 220,000 clones; around 81% of them occurred a single time. Around 7% of the sample is held by the ten biggest clonotypes.

Regarding this clone: Its cognate antigen has yet to be identified. Per-base qualities were not stored, and no clone one base away is much larger.

Enrolling through a virtual design, the prospective study's participants ranged in age from roughly 18 to 95 years and lived across roughly 24 United States geographic areas. Cohort assignment in the prospective study relied on participant-reported clinical history from a screening survey and a study questionnaire. In the prospective study, mobile phlebotomists collected whole blood, serum and a nasopharyngeal or oropharyngeal swab from each participant. Participants in the prospective study had the option to provide additional blood draws and questionnaires over an approximately 2-month period. Before DNA extraction, blood samples from the prospective study were shipped at room temperature or frozen. Overall results and qualifications from the work: The amount of clinical and demographic metadata varied by source and participant and was provided uncurated.

Reading from cysteine to phenylalanine, the CDR3 counts 18 amino acids. The read is trimmed to its CDR3 DNA, 54 bases read in frame from base 1. Unmatched junction bases come to 9, with V trimmed by 5 bases and J by 0 bases. The germline V gene (reference sequence) gives CDR1 as MNHNY and CDR2 as SVGAGI. Sequenced input: PBMCs or T cells enriched from blood (not recorded which). This clonotype was sampled from a middle-aged woman with acute COVID-19. The sequence links TRBV6-6 to TRBJ2-6; a stretch of 8 junction bases matches TRBD1. At the DNA level, the sequence is TGTGCCAGCAGTCGGTGGGGACAGGCGAGCTCTGGGGCCAACGTCCTGACTTTC. The resulting protein is CASSRWGQASSGANVLTF.